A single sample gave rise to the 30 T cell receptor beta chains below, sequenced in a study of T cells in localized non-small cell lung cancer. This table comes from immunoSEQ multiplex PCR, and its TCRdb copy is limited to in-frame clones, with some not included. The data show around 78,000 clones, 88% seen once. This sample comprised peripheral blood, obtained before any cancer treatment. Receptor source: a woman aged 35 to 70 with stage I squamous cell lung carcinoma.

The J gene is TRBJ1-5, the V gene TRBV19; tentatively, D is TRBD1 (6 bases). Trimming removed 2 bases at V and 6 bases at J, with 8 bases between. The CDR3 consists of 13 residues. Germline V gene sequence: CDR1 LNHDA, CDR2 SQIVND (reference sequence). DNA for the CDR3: TGTGCCAGTAGTATAACAGGGACTCAGCCCCAGCATTTT. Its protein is CASSITGTQPQHF.

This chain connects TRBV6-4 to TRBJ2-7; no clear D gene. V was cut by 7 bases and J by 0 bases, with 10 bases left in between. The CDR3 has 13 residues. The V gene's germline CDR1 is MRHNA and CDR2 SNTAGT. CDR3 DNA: TGTGCCAGCACCCAATCTGACTCCTACGAGCAGTACTTC. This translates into CASTQSDSYEQYF.

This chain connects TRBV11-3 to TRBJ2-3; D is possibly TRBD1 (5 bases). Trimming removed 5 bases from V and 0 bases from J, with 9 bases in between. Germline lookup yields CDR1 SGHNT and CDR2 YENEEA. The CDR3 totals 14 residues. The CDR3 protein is CASSLTASTDTQYF. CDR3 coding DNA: TGTGCCAGCAGCCTGACAGCTAGCACAGATACGCAGTATTTT.

The CDR3 sequence: CASSAGQGANQPQHF. The CDR3 DNA follows: TGTGCCAGCAGCGCGGGACAGGGGGCCAATCAGCCCCAGCATTTT. V gene TRBV7-9 combines with J gene TRBJ1-5; 12 bases are shared with TRBD1. Germline lookup yields CDR1 SEHNR and CDR2 FQNEAQ (reference sequence). V shed 5 bases, J shed 3 bases, and the junction held 2 bases outside the gene matches. CDR3 length: 15 residues.

The CDR3 region is CASSGSLGGVRGEKLFF. Written as DNA, the CDR3 is TGTGCCAGCAGTGGGAGTTTAGGTGGGGTCAGGGGTGAGAAACTGTTTTTT. The rearrangement links TRBV27 to TRBJ1-4; TRBD1 is a possible D gene (6 bases). Trimming removed 5 bases from V and 11 bases from J, with 27 bases in between. Germline-derived CDR1 and CDR2 are MNHEY and SMNVEV (reference sequence). CDR3 length equals 17 residues.

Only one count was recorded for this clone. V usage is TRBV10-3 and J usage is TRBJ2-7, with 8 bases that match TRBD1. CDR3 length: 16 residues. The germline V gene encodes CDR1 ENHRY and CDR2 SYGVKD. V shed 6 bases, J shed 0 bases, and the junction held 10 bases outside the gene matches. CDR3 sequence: CAISPGTGFSSYEQYF. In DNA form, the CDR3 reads TGTGCCATCAGCCCCGGGACAGGATTCAGCTCCTACGAGCAGTACTTC.

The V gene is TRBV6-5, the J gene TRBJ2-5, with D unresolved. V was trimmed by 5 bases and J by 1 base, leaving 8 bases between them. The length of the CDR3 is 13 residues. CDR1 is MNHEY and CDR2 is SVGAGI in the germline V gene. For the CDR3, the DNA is TGTGCCAGCAGTCGCAATTTCCAAGAGACCCAGTACTTC. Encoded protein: CASSRNFQETQYF.

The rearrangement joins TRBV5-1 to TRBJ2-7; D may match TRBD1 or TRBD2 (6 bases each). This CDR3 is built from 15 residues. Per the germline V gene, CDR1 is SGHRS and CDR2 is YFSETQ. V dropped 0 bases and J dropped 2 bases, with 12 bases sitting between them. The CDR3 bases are TGCGCCAGCAGCTTGGTGCAGGGGAGGACCTACGAGCAGTACTTC. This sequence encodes CASSLVQGRTYEQYF.

CDR3 residues: CASSLGGGATDTQYF. CDR3 nucleotides: TGCGCCAGCAGCCTAGGCGGGGGGGCGACAGATACGCAGTATTTT. This chain connects TRBV4-1 to TRBJ2-3; 9 positions match TRBD2. V shed 4 bases, J shed 3 bases, and the junction held 5 bases outside the gene matches. CDR3 length: 15 residues. Germline CDR1 and CDR2: MGHRA and YSYEKL.

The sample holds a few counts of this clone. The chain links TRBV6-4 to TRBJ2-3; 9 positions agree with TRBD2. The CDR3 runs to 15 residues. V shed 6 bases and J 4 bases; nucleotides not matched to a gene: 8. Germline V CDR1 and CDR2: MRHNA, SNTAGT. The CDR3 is CASSRAGGGPDTQYF. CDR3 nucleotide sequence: TGTGCCAGCAGCCGAGCGGGGGGAGGTCCAGATACGCAGTATTTT.

DNA of the CDR3: TGCGCCAGCAGCTTGGAAGGCGGATACACTGAAGCTTTCTTT. Protein: CASSLEGGYTEAFF. This chain joins TRBV5-1 and TRBJ1-1; unclear D gene. The germline gives CDR1 SGHRS, CDR2 YFSETQ. The CDR3 has 14 amino acids. V was cut by 0 bases and J by 3 bases, with 9 bases left in between.

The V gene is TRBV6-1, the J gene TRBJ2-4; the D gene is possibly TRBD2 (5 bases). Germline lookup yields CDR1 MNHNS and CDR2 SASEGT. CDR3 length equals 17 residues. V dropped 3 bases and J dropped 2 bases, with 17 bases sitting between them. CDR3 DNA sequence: TGTGCCAGCAGTGATTGGAGTGGAGGAGTACCCAAAAACATTCAGTACTTC. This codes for CASSDWSGGVPKNIQYF.

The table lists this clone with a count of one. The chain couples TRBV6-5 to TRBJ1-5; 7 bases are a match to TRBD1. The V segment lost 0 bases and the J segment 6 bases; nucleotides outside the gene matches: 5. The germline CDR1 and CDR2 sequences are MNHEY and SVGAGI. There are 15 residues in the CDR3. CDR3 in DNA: TGTGCCAGCAGTTACTCGAGAACAGGGGCTCAGCCCCAGCATTTT. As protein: CASSYSRTGAQPQHF.

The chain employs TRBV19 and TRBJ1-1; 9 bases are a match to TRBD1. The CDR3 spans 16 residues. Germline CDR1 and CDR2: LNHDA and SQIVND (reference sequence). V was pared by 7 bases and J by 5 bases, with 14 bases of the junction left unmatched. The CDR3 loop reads CASKRADRGKGTEAFF. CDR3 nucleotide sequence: TGTGCCAGTAAAAGGGCGGACAGGGGAAAGGGAACTGAAGCTTTCTTT.

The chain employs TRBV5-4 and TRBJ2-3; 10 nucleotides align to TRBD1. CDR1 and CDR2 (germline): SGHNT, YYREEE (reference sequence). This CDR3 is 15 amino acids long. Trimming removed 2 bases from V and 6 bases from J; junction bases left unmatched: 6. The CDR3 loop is CASSFRQGAKDTQYF. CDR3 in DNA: TGTGCCAGCAGCTTCAGACAGGGGGCGAAGGATACGCAGTATTTT.

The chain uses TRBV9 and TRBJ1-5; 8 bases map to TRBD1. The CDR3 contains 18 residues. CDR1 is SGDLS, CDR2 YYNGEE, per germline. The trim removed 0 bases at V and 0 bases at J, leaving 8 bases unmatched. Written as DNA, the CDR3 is TGTGCCAGCAGCGTAGTCCGAGGACAGGGCCATAGCAATCAGCCCCAGCATTTT. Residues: CASSVVRGQGHSNQPQHF.

This CDR3 reads CASSDPKPGYEKLFF. CDR3 nucleotide sequence: TGTGCCAGCAGTGACCCGAAACCAGGGTATGAAAAACTGTTTTTT. The V gene is TRBV2, the J gene TRBJ1-4, with D possibly matching TRBD1 (5 bases). The V gene's germline CDR1 is SNHLY and CDR2 FYNNEI. Trimming removed 3 bases from V and 6 bases from J, with 14 bases in between. This CDR3 has 15 residues.

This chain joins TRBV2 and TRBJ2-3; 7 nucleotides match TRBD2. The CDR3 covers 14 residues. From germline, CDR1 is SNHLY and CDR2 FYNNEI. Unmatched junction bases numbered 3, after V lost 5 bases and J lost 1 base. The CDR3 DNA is TGTGCCAGCAGTTGGGGGGGTGGCACAGATACGCAGTATTTT. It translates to CASSWGGGTDTQYF.

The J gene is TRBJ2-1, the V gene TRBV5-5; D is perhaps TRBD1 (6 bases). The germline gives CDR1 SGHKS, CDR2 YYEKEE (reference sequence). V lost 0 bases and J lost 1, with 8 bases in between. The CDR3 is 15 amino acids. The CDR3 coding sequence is TGTGCCAGCAGCTTGGACAGGGCGTCCTACAATGAGCAGTTCTTC. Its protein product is CASSLDRASYNEQFF. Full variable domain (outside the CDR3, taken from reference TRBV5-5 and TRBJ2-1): DAGVTQSPTHLIKTRGQQVTLRCSPISGHKSVSWYQQVLGQGPQFIFQYYEKEERGRGNFPDRFSARQFPNYSSELNVNALLLGDSALYLCASSLDRASYNEQFFGPGTRLTVL.

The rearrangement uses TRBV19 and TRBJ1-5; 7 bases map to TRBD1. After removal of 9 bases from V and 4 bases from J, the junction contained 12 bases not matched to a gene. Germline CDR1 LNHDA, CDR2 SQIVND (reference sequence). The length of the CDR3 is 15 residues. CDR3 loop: CASNRDRGLNQPQHF. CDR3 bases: TGTGCCAGCAACCGGGACAGAGGACTAAATCAGCCCCAGCATTTT.

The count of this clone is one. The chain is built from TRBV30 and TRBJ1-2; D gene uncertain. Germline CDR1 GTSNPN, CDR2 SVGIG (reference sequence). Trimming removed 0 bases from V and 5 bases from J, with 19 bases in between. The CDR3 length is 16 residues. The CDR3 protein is CAWSVGPSRRRYGYTF. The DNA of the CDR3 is TGTGCCTGGAGTGTTGGGCCCAGTCGTAGGAGATATGGCTACACCTTC.

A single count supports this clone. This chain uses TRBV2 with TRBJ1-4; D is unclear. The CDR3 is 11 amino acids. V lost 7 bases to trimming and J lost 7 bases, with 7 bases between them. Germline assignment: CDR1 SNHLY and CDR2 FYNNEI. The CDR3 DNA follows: TGTGCCAGCATTCGGTCTGAAAAACTGTTTTTT. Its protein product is CASIRSEKLFF.

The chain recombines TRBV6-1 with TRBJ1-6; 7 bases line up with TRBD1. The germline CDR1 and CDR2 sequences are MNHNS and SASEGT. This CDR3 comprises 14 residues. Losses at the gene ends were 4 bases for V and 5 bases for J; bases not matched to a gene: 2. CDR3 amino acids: CASSVGTDNSPLHF. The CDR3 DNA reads TGTGCCAGCAGTGTTGGGACAGATAATTCACCCCTCCACTTT.

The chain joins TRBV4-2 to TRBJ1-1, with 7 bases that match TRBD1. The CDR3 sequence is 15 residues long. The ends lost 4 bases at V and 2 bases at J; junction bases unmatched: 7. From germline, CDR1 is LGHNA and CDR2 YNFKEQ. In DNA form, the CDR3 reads TGTGCCAGCAGCCTAGACGACAGGGCAAACACTGAAGCTTTCTTT. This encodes CASSLDDRANTEAFF.

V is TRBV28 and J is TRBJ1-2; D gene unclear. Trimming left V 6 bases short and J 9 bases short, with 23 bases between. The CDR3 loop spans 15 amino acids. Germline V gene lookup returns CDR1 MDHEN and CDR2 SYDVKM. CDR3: CASRGASVVSQSYTF. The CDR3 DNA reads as TGTGCCAGCAGGGGAGCCTCCGTAGTATCCCAAAGCTACACCTTC.

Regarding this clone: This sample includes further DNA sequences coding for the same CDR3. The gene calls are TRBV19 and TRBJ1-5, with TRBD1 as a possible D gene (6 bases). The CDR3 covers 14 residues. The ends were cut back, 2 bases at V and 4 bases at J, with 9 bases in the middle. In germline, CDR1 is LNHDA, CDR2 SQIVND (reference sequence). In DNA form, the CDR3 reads TGTGCCAGTAGTATAACAGGGCCTAATCAGCCCCAGCATTTT. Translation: CASSITGPNQPQHF.

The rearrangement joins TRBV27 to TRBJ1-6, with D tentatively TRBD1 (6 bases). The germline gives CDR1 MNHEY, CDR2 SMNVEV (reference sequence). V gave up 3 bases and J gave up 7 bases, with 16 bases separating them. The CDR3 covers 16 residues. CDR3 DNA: TGTGCCAGCAGTTTCGACAGGACCTTGGGGAATTCACCCCTCCACTTT. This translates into CASSFDRTLGNSPLHF.

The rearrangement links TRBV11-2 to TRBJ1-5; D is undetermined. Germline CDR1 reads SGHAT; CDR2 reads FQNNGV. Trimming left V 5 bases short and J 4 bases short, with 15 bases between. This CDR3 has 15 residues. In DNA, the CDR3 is TGTGCCAGCAGCCCCGGCGGAGTTTCGAATCAGCCCCAGCATTTT. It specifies CASSPGGVSNQPQHF. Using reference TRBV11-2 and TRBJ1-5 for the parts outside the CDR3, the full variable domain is EAGVAQSPRYKIIEKRQSVAFWCNPISGHATLYWYQQILGQGPKLLIQFQNNGVVDDSQLPKDRFSAERLKGVDSTLKIQPAKLEDSAVYLCASSPGGVSNQPQHFGDGTRLSIL.

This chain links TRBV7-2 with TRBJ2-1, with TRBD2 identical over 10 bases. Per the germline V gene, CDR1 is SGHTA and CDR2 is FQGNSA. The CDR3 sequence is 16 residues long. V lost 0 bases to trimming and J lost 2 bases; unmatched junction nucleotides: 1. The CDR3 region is CASSLASGGPYNEQFF. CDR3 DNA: TGTGCCAGCAGCTTAGCTAGCGGGGGGCCCTACAATGAGCAGTTCTTC. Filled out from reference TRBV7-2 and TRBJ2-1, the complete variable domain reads GAGVSQSPSNKVTEKGKDVELRCDPISGHTALYWYRQSLGQGLEFLIYFQGNSAPDKSGLPSDRFSAERTGGSVSTLTIQRTQQEDSAVYLCASSLASGGPYNEQFFGPGTRLTVL.

CDR3 DNA: TGCGCCAGCAGCTTATGGGGAAACTCTGGAAACACCATATATTTT. Translated: CASSLWGNSGNTIYF. The gene calls are TRBV5-1 and TRBJ1-3; D unclear. This CDR3 spans 15 amino acids. Germline V CDR1 and CDR2: SGHRS, YFSETQ. V lost 2 bases and J 0 bases, leaving 9 bases between the germline ends.